This entry lists 30 T cell receptor beta chains sequenced from one sample in a study of T cell responses to AZD1222 COVID-19 vaccine (dated by TCRdb to the early 2020s). The protocol used for the library was the immunoSEQ multiplex PCR assay. Imported from immuneACCESS, the table was reduced by TCRdb to in-frame sequences with V and J called. These copies leave out some clones; in studies compared against another copy, an unresolved V gene accounts for under half, and the cause of the remainder is not known. For this sample the table gives under 150,000 clones, of which 75% to 85% were detected only once. The ten top clones hold roughly a quarter of the sample. Taken with the paper, the label for time point translates to: about 28 days (+/-7) after the second vaccine dose. Source: peripheral blood, taken 28 days after the second AZD1222 dose. The receptors originated from an adult who received the AZD1222 COVID-19 vaccine.

V usage is TRBV6-5 and J usage is TRBJ1-2; D perhaps matches TRBD1 (6 bases). The V gene's germline CDR1 is MNHEY and CDR2 SVGAGI. The CDR3 length is 13 residues. Trimming left V 7 bases short and J 2 bases short, with 11 bases between. CDR3: CASNSGQNYGYTF. CDR3 coding DNA: TGTGCCAGCAACAGCGGACAGAACTATGGCTACACCTTC.

The rearrangement links TRBV9 to TRBJ1-3, with D hard to call. Germline loops: CDR1 SGDLS, CDR2 YYNGEE. V was clipped by 1 base and J by 2 bases, with 13 bases between them. There are 16 residues in the CDR3. Written as DNA, the CDR3 is TGTGCCAGCAGCGTACTGTCAGAGAGCCCTGGAAACACCATATATTTT. It encodes CASSVLSESPGNTIYF.

This chain joins TRBV14 and TRBJ2-7; D is perhaps TRBD1 or TRBD2 (5 bases each). The germline V and J ends were trimmed by 1 base and 9 bases, with 13 bases remaining between them. This CDR3 region has 13 residues. Germline assignment: CDR1 SGHDN and CDR2 FVKESK. Here the CDR3 reads CASSQGALGRQYF. The CDR3 DNA follows: TGTGCCAGCAGCCAAGGGGCTTTGGGACGGCAGTACTTC.

The rearrangement joins TRBV7-2 to TRBJ2-2; no definite D call. Trimming shortened V by 1 base and J by 6 bases, and 9 bases separated the two germline ends. This CDR3 has 14 amino acids. Germline assignment: CDR1 SGHTA and CDR2 FQGNSA. In DNA, the CDR3 is TGTGCCAGCAGCTTAGGCTATTCGGCCGGGGAGCTGTTTTTT. Translated: CASSLGYSAGELFF.

This clone has a single count. At one boundary the junction diverges from the germline segment, which might be a read error. This chain connects TRBV7-9 to TRBJ1-2, with TRBD1 as a possible D gene (5 bases). The CDR3 consists of 14 residues. Germline V gives CDR1 SEHNR, CDR2 FQNEAQ (reference sequence). The CDR3 bases are TGTGCCAGCAGCTTAGCGGGACGGACCTATGACTACACCTTC. Its translation: CASSLAGRTYDYTF. Supplemented by reference TRBV7-9 and TRBJ1-2, the full variable domain reads DTGVSQNPRHKITKRGQNVTFRCDPISEHNRLYWYRQTLGQGPEFLTYFQNEAQLEKSRLLSDRFSAERPKGSFSTLEIQRTEQGDSAMYLCASSLAGRTYDYTFGSGTRLTVV.

This clone showed up just a few times. J is TRBJ1-1 and V is TRBV3-1 (or the pseudogene TRBV3-2); D unclear. The CDR3 spans 15 residues. From germline, CDR1 is LGHDT and CDR2 YNNKEL (reference sequence). The ends were cut back, 0 bases at V and 4 bases at J, with 12 bases in the middle. This chain's CDR3 is CASSQEVTLRTEAFF. The DNA for the CDR3 is TGTGCCAGCAGCCAAGAAGTGACTTTGCGCACTGAAGCTTTCTTT.

This sequence joins TRBV19 and TRBJ2-2; maybe TRBD1 (5 bases). This CDR3 spans 14 amino acids. Germline values: CDR1 LNHDA, CDR2 SQIVND (reference sequence). The V and J ends lost 7 bases and 6 bases respectively, with 15 bases between them. CDR3 loop: CASTRTYPPGELFF. The CDR3 DNA follows: TGTGCCAGTACCAGGACATACCCTCCCGGGGAGCTGTTTTTT.

The rearrangement joins TRBV28 to TRBJ1-2; D uncertain. Per the germline V gene, CDR1 is MDHEN and CDR2 is SYDVKM. CDR3 length: 12 residues. Trimming removed 7 bases from V and 7 bases from J, with 13 bases in between. CDR3: CASTPFEGGYTF. The CDR3, as DNA: TGTGCCAGCACCCCATTTGAGGGTGGCTACACCTTC.

This clone was counted a few times. The chain has TRBV14 and TRBJ1-3, with no clear D. V gave up 6 bases and J gave up 1 base, with 7 bases separating them. The CDR3 runs to 13 residues. CDR1 is SGHDN, CDR2 FVKESK, per germline. The CDR3 region is CASRDLSGNTIYF. The CDR3 DNA sequence: TGTGCCAGCAGAGATCTTTCTGGAAACACCATATATTTT.

The chain has TRBV28 and TRBJ1-1, with TRBD1 identical over 9 bases. The CDR3 is 15 residues long. V shed 4 bases, J shed 4 bases, and the junction held 7 bases outside the gene matches. In germline, CDR1 is MDHEN, CDR2 SYDVKM. In nucleotides, the CDR3 is TGTGCCAGCAGTTCATACAGGGGGCGGACCACTGAAGCTTTCTTT. Translation: CASSSYRGRTTEAFF.

The V and J genes are TRBV5-1 and TRBJ1-3, with a tentative D call TRBD1 (6 bases). Germline V lookup: CDR1 SGHRS, CDR2 YFSETQ. This CDR3 has 15 amino acids. The V gene lost 1 base and the J gene lost 4 bases, with 12 bases spanning the gap. CDR3 sequence (DNA): TGCGCCAGCAGCTTGAGGTCTGGGGGCGGAAACACCATATATTTT. It yields the protein CASSLRSGGGNTIYF.

This clone came up once. The rearrangement links TRBV7-3 to TRBJ1-6; D is unresolved. The germline V gene has CDR1 SGHTA and CDR2 FQGTGA. The CDR3 is 14 amino acids. V lost 0 bases, J lost 9 bases, and 9 bases lay in between. The chain's CDR3 is CASSLTRSRSPLHF. In nucleotides, the CDR3 is TGTGCCAGCAGCTTAACTCGCTCCCGTTCACCCCTCCACTTT.

The V and J genes are TRBV27 and TRBJ2-3, with D possibly matching TRBD2 (6 bases). Germline V lookup: CDR1 MNHEY, CDR2 SMNVEV (reference sequence). The CDR3 consists of 17 residues. Trimming shortened V by 6 bases and J by 4 bases, and 23 bases separated the two germline ends. CDR3 coding DNA: TGTGCCAGCAGCCGCTCGACTAGTCGCACCCTGTCAGATACGCAGTATTTT. Its translation is CASSRSTSRTLSDTQYF.

The chain joins TRBV28 to TRBJ1-2, with a tentative D call TRBD1 (5 bases). Deletions cut 11 bases from V and 8 bases from J, with 18 bases between. The germline CDR1 and CDR2 sequences are MDHEN and SYDVKM. CDR3 size: 12 residues. As DNA, the CDR3 is TGTGCCGGGGCGGAGGGGAGGCACGGCTACACCTTC. It translates to CAGAEGRHGYTF.

This clone is classed as medium-sized. The chain is built from TRBV7-6 and TRBJ2-6, with D uncertain. CDR1 and CDR2 (germline): SGHVS, FNYEAQ. Trimming stripped 2 bases from V and 4 bases from J, with 9 bases between. The length of the CDR3 is 15 residues. CDR3 DNA sequence: TGTGCCAGCAGCTTATTCATTTCAGGGGCCAACGTCCTGACTTTC. This gives the protein CASSLFISGANVLTF.

This sequence joins TRBV5-8 and TRBJ1-2; the D is unclear. Looked up from germline, CDR1 is SGHTS and CDR2 is YDEGEE. Trimming left V 4 bases short and J 8 bases short, with 15 bases between. The CDR3 totals 13 residues. CDR3 bases: TGTGCCAGCAGCCCACCCACCTCACGCGGCTACACCTTC. Encoded protein: CASSPPTSRGYTF.

J is TRBJ2-1 and V is TRBV12-3 or TRBV12-4; D remains ambiguous. The CDR3 contains 13 residues. Trimming left V 5 bases short and J 8 bases short, with 13 bases between. CDR3 region: CASSGWVQDEQFF. The CDR3 DNA sequence: TGTGCCAGCAGTGGTTGGGTTCAGGATGAGCAGTTCTTC.

The chain links TRBV7-2 to TRBJ1-6, with D maybe TRBD1 (5 bases). Trimming stripped 4 bases from V and 7 bases from J, with 11 bases between. CDR3 size: 14 residues. Per germline, CDR1 SGHTA and CDR2 FQGNSA. The CDR3: CASSSTWGNSPLHF. The CDR3, as DNA: TGTGCCAGCAGCTCGACTTGGGGGAATTCACCCCTCCACTTT. The full variable domain, completed using reference TRBV7-2 and TRBJ1-6, is GAGVSQSPSNKVTEKGKDVELRCDPISGHTALYWYRQSLGQGLEFLIYFQGNSAPDKSGLPSDRFSAERTGGSVSTLTIQRTQQEDSAVYLCASSSTWGNSPLHFGNGTRLTVT.

The chain links TRBV14 to TRBJ1-2, with unresolved D. Looked up from germline, CDR1 is SGHDN and CDR2 is FVKESK. V shed 0 bases and J shed 4 bases, with 6 bases lying between them. The CDR3 covers 13 residues. DNA of the CDR3: TGTGCCAGCAGCCAAGATAGAAGCTATGGCTACACCTTC. This sequence encodes CASSQDRSYGYTF.

The chain joins TRBV4-1 to TRBJ2-3, with 7 nucleotides matching TRBD2. With 5 bases clipped from V and 5 bases from J, the junction kept 7 bases outside the gene matches. Germline CDR1 is MGHRA and CDR2 is YSYEKL. CDR3 length equals 14 residues. The DNA for the CDR3 is TGCGCCAGCAGCGGGGGGGAGTTTGGAGATACGCAGTATTTT. This translates into CASSGGEFGDTQYF.

V is TRBV28 and J is TRBJ2-7, with 9 bases identical to TRBD1. The CDR3 has 15 amino acids. V shed 2 bases and J 2 bases; nucleotides not matched to a gene: 4. Per the germline V gene, CDR1 is MDHEN and CDR2 is SYDVKM. The CDR3 here is CASSLGQGQTYEQYF. The CDR3 nucleotides are TGTGCCAGCAGTTTAGGACAGGGGCAGACCTACGAGCAGTACTTC.

The rearrangement joins TRBV3-1 (or the pseudogene TRBV3-2) to TRBJ1-1, with D unresolved. Germline V lookup: CDR1 LGHDT, CDR2 YNNKEL (reference sequence). The V gene lost 4 bases and the J gene lost 5 bases, with 11 bases spanning the gap. The CDR3 totals 13 residues. The CDR3, as DNA: TGTGCCAGCAGCCTCGGTTCGGGGACTGAAGCTTTCTTT. Translating gives CASSLGSGTEAFF.

The rearrangement joins TRBV11-2 to TRBJ1-1; TRBD1 matches at 7 bases. The CDR3 has 18 amino acids. The trim removed 5 bases at V and 0 bases at J, leaving 15 bases unmatched. Per the germline V gene, CDR1 is SGHAT and CDR2 is FQNNGV. The CDR3 loop reads CASSPLSARQGLNTEAFF. The CDR3 DNA sequence: TGTGCCAGCAGCCCCCTTAGTGCCCGACAGGGACTGAACACTGAAGCTTTCTTT.

V is TRBV3-1 (or the pseudogene TRBV3-2) and J is TRBJ1-2; 11 nucleotides line up with TRBD1. The V gene end was trimmed by 5 bases and the J gene end by 7 bases; junction bases not matched to a gene: 9. This CDR3 spans 15 amino acids. Germline V lookup: CDR1 LGHDT, CDR2 YNNKEL (reference sequence). CDR3 region: CASSDLGTGGSGYTF. The CDR3 coding sequence is TGTGCCAGCAGCGACCTAGGGACAGGGGGTAGTGGCTACACCTTC.

The chain combines TRBV30 with TRBJ1-5, with 8 positions matching TRBD1. Germline V lookup: CDR1 GTSNPN, CDR2 SVGIG (reference sequence). The CDR3 consists of 12 residues. V shed 5 bases, J shed 7 bases, and the junction held 4 bases outside the gene matches. As DNA, the CDR3 is TGTGCCTGGGGGACAGGAGGGCAGCCCCAGCATTTT. Residues: CAWGTGGQPQHF.

The chain employs TRBV19 and TRBJ1-2, with a possible D match to TRBD1 (5 bases). The CDR3 sequence is 14 residues long. Germline V lookup: CDR1 LNHDA, CDR2 SQIVND (reference sequence). The V and J ends lost 6 bases and 4 bases respectively, with 15 bases between them. Here the CDR3 reads CASSIVPGTYGYTF. As DNA, the CDR3 is TGTGCCAGTAGCATCGTTCCAGGGACCTATGGCTACACCTTC. The variable domain in full, completed from reference TRBV19 and TRBJ1-2, reads DGGITQSPKYLFRKEGQNVTLSCEQNLNHDAMYWYRQDPGQGLRLIYYSQIVNDFQKGDIAEGYSVSREKKESFPLTVTSAQKNPTAFYLCASSIVPGTYGYTFGSGTRLTVV.

This clone was detected a few times. This sequence joins TRBV28 and TRBJ1-2; 7 nucleotides line up with TRBD1. The trim removed 8 bases at V and 8 bases at J, leaving 17 bases unmatched. Germline CDR1 MDHEN, CDR2 SYDVKM. The CDR3 is 15 residues long. The CDR3 sequence is CASARQGWAWAGYTF. As DNA, the CDR3 is TGTGCCAGCGCCCGACAGGGTTGGGCGTGGGCAGGCTACACCTTC.

This chain joins TRBV28 and TRBJ2-7, with D uncertain. There are 13 residues in the CDR3. Germline CDR1 is MDHEN and CDR2 is SYDVKM. Trimming cost V 6 bases and J 2 bases, with 11 bases left between them. The CDR3 nucleotides are TGTGCCAGCAGGGGTACCCTCACCTACGAGCAGTACTTC. Its protein is CASRGTLTYEQYF.

This clone was recorded only once. This sequence joins TRBV28 and TRBJ2-6, with D possibly matching TRBD1 (5 bases). Between the trimmed V and J ends, which lost 8 bases and 2 bases, there was a span of 10 bases. Germline V gene lookup returns CDR1 MDHEN and CDR2 SYDVKM. There are 14 residues in the CDR3. As DNA, the CDR3 is TGTGCCAGCTGGGCCAGGGCTGGGGCCAACGTCCTGACTTTC. Protein sequence: CASWARAGANVLTF. The whole variable domain, remainder taken from reference TRBV28 and TRBJ2-6, is DVKVTQSSRYLVKRTGEKVFLECVQDMDHENMFWYRQDPGLGLRLIYFSYDVKMKEKGDIPEGYSVSREKKERFSLILESASTNQTSMYLCASWARAGANVLTFGAGSRLTVL.

This chain links TRBV11-2 with TRBJ2-5; D is uncertain. Germline V gene data show CDR1 as SGHAT and CDR2 as FQNNGV. The CDR3 length is 13 residues. V lost 1 base to trimming and J lost 0 bases, with 3 bases between them. The CDR3, as DNA: TGTGCCAGCAGCTTAGGCTACCAAGAGACCCAGTACTTC. It encodes CASSLGYQETQYF.